The T cell receptor beta chain described here comes from a study of T cells after yellow fever vaccination (dated by TCRdb to between 2019 and 2020). With regard to the full study: The SMART-Seq v4 Ultra Low Input RNA kit was used to prepare libraries from fractions with low cell numbers. To track T-cell clones before and after primary and booster YFV17D yellow fever vaccination, bulk TCR alpha and beta repertoires were sequenced longitudinally. Two healthy male donors, one aged 18 to 30 and one aged 30 to 39 years, were included in the cohort. Bulk PBMC replicates and cell subsets were isolated from blood drawn at multiple timepoints before and after both primary and secondary immunization. Broad study findings and their caveats: FACS-sorted repertoires could contain abundant contaminating clonotypes from the bulk population, so computational filtering was required. The secondary T-cell response was found to be weaker but faster than the primary response, with a peak reached on day 5 rather than on day 15. A small share of clonotypes occurred in both CD4 and CD8 compartments, likely arising from convergent recombination. Most clones expanded after primary vaccination were re-detected after the booster (96% of CD4 and about nine tenths of CD8), suggesting broad memory maintenance. Because the study included only a couple of donors, the extent to which the findings can be generalized is limited.

The treatment or condition label here, explained by the study, means: live attenuated yellow fever vaccine strain. At each blood-draw timepoint, two biological replicates of bulk PBMCs were collected. PBMCs were isolated from peripheral blood using a standard Ficoll-Paque protocol. RNA was extracted with TriZol from bulk PBMCs, CD4 and CD8 fractions, and dextramer-positive and dextramer-negative fractions. A remark on this clonotype: What antigen it recognizes has not been identified. The sample holds no much larger clone one base away, and base qualities are not on file.

V is cut by 5 bases and J by 0 bases, and the space between the germline ends is 10 bases. The germline V gene specifies SGHTA as CDR1 and FQGNSA as CDR2. Its CDR3 holds 14 amino acids, cysteine through phenylalanine. The only DNA kept is the CDR3, 42 bases in frame from the first base. These reads were obtained on an Illumina NovaSeq 6000. TCR cDNA was synthesized by 5'RACE template switching, through which a universal primer site and unique molecular identifiers were introduced. Priming of cDNA synthesis was performed from both the TCR alpha and TCR beta constant segments. Two PCR steps were used to amplify libraries, with sample barcodes and sequencing adapters being added in the second step. Sequencing of libraries was done on Illumina HiSeq 2500 (2x100 bp) or NovaSeq (2x150 bp). From the authors' description of their analysis: Reads were demultiplexed and collapsed into UMI consensus sequences with MIGEC, and V(D)J alignment was performed with MiXCR. Vaccine-responding clonotypes were identified with edgeR using replicate PBMC samples, with FDR below 0.01 and a log2 fold change above 5 up to day 15 being required. Bulk clonotypes were assigned CD4 or CD8 identity according to which sequenced CD4 or CD8 repertoire held them at higher abundance. TCRdb reprocessed the public reads (quality trimming at Q25 with fastp, clone calling with MiXCR) and kept in-frame beta chains. CDR3 protein sequences are deduplicated, and each keeps its most common genes and DNA. What appears here as the V and J calls and clone size reflects TCRdb's work, not the paper's. For this sample the table gives some 390,000 distinct CDR3 sequences, of which roughly a sixth were detected only once. The top ten constitute 18% of the sample.

The sequencing used PBMCs, collected before the yellow fever booster vaccination. The TCR comes from a man in his late teens or twenties who received the YFV17D yellow fever vaccine. The chain links TRBV7-2 with TRBJ1-1, with the D gene call left open. The CDR3 region has the sequence CASSASTLNTEAFF. In nucleotides, the sequence is TGTGCCAGCAGCGCGTCGACTTTGAACACTGAAGCTTTCTTT.